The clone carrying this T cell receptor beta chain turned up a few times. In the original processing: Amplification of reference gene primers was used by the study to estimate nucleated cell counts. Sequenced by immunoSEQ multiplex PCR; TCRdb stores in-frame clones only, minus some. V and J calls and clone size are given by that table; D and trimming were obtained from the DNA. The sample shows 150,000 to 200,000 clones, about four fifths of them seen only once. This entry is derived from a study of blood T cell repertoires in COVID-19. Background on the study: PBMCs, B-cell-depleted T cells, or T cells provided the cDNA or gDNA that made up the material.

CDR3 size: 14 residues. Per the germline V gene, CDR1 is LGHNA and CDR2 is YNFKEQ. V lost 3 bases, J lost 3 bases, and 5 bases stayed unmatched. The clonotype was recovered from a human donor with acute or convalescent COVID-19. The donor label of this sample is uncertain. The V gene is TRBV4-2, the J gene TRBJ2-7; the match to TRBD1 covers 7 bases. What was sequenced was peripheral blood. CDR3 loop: CASSHTGERYEQYF. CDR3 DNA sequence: TGTGCCAGCAGCCACACAGGGGAACGCTACGAGCAGTACTTC.